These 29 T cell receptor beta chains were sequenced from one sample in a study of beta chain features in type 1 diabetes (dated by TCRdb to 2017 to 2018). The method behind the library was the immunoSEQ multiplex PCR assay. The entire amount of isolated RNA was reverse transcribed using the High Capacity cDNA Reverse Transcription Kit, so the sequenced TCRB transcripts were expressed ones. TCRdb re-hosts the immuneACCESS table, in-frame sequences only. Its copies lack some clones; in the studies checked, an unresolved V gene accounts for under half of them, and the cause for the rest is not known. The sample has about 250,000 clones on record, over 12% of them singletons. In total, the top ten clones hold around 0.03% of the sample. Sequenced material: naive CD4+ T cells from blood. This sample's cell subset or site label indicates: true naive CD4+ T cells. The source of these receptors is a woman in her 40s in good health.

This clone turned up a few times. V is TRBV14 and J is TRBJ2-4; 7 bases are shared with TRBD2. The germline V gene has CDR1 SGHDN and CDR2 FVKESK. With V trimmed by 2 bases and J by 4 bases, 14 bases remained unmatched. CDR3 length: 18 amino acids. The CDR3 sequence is CASSQREEVDPAKNIQYF. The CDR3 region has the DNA TGTGCCAGCAGCCAACGGGAGGAGGTGGATCCTGCTAAAAACATTCAGTACTTC.

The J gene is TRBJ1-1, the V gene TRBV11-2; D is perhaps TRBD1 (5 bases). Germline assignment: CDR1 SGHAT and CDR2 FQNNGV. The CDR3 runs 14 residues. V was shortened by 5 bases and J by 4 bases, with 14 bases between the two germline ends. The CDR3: CASSPSRGGTEAFF. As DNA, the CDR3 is TGTGCCAGCAGCCCCAGTCGGGGGGGCACTGAAGCTTTCTTT.

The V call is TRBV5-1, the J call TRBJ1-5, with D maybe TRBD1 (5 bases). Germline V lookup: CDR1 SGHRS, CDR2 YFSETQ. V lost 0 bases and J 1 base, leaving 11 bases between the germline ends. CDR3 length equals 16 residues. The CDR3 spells CASSLGLGGSNQPQHF. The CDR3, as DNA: TGCGCCAGCAGCTTGGGTTTGGGGGGGAGCAATCAGCCCCAGCATTTT.

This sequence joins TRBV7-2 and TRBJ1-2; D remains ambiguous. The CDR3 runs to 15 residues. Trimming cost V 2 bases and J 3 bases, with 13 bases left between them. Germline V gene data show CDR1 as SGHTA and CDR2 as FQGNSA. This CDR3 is CASSLRPGTDYGYTF. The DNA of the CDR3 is TGTGCCAGCAGCTTAAGGCCCGGAACAGACTATGGCTACACCTTC.

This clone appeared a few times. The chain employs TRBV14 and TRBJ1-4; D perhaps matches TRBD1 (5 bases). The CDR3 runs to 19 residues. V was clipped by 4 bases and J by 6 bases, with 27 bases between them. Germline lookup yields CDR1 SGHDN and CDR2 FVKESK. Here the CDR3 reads CASSPIIAGQSAGDEKLFF. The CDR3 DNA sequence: TGTGCCAGCAGCCCTATCATAGCGGGGCAATCAGCTGGGGATGAAAAACTGTTTTTT.

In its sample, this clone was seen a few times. This CDR3 reads CASSLDQIYNEQFF. CDR3 DNA sequence: TGTGCCAGCAGCTTAGATCAGATATACAATGAGCAGTTCTTC. The chain carries TRBV11-3 and TRBJ2-1; D call uncertain. Between the trimmed V and J ends, which lost 0 bases and 4 bases, there was a span of 7 bases. Germline values: CDR1 SGHNT, CDR2 YENEEA. This CDR3 has 14 residues. The full variable domain, rest sourced from reference TRBV11-3 and TRBJ2-1, is EAGVVQSPRYKIIEKKQPVAFWCNPISGHNTLYWYLQNLGQGPELLIRYENEEAVDDSQLPKDRFSAERLKGVDSTLKIQPAELGDSAVYLCASSLDQIYNEQFFGPGTRLTVL.

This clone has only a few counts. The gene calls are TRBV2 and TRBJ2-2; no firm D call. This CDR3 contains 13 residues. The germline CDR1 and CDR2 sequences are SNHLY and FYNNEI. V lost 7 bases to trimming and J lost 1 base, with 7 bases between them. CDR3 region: CASNSLNTGELFF. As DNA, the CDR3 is TGTGCCAGCAACTCCTTGAACACCGGGGAGCTGTTTTTT.

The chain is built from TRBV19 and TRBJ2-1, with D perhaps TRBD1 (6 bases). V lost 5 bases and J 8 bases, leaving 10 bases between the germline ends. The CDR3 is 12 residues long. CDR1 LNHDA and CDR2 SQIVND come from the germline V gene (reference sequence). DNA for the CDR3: TGTGCCAGTAGTGTACAGGGTTATGAGCAGTTCTTC. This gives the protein CASSVQGYEQFF.

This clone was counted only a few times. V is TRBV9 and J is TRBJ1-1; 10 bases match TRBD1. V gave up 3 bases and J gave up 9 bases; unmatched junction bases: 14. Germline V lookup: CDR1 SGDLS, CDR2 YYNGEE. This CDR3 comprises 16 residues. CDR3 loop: CASSAAGTGATAKAFF. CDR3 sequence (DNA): TGTGCCAGCAGCGCAGCCGGGACAGGGGCCACTGCGAAAGCTTTCTTT. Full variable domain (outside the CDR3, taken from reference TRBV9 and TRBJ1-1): DSGVTQTPKHLITATGQRVTLRCSPRSGDLSVYWYQQSLDQGLQFLIQYYNGEERAKGNILERFSAQQFPDLHSELNLSSLELGDSALYFCASSAAGTGATAKAFFGQGTRLTVV.

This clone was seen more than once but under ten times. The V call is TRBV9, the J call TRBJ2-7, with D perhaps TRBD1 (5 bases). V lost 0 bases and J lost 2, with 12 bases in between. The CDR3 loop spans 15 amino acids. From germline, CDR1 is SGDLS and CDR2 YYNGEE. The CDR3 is CASSVDPGNTYEQYF. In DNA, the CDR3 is TGTGCCAGCAGCGTAGACCCAGGGAACACCTACGAGCAGTACTTC.

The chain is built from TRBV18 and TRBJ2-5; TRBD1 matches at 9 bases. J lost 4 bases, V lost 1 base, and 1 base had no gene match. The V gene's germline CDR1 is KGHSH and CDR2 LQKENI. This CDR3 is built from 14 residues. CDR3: CASSPQTGGETQYF. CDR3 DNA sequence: TGTGCCAGCTCACCACAGACAGGGGGAGAGACCCAGTACTTC.

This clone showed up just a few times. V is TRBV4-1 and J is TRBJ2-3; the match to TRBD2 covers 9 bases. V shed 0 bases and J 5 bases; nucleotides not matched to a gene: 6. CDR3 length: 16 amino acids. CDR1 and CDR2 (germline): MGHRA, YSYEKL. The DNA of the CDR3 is TGCGCCAGCAGCCAAGAGGAGCGGGGGGCCAGAGATACGCAGTATTTT. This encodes CASSQEERGARDTQYF.

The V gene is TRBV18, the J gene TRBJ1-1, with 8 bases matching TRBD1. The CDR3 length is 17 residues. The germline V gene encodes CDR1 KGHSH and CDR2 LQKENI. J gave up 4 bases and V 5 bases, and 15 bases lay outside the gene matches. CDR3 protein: CASSSGQGWGGSTEAFF. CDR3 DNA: TGTGCCAGCTCATCAGGACAGGGTTGGGGGGGATCCACTGAAGCTTTCTTT. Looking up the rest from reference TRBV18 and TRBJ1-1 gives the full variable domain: NAGVMQNPRHLVRRRGQEARLRCSPMKGHSHVYWYRQLPEEGLKFMVYLQKENIIDESGMPKERFSAEFPKEGPSILRIQQVVRGDSAAYFCASSSGQGWGGSTEAFFGQGTRLTVV.

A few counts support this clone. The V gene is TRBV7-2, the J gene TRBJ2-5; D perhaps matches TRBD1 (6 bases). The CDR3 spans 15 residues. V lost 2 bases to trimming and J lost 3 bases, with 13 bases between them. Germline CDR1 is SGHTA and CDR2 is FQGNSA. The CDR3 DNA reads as TGTGCCAGCAGCTTAATGCCACGGACAGAAGAGACCCAGTACTTC. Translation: CASSLMPRTEETQYF.

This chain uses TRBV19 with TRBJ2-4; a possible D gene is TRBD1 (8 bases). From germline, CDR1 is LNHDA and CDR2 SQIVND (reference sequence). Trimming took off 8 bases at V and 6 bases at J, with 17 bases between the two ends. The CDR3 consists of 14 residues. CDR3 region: CASGETGEGNIQYF. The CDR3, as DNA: TGTGCCAGTGGAGAGACAGGGGAGGGAAACATTCAGTACTTC.

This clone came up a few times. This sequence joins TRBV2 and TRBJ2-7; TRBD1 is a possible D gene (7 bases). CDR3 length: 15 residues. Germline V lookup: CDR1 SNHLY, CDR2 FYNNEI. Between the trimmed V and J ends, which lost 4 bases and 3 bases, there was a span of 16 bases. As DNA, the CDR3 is TGTGCCAGCAGTGGGGCGGGACAGTTAGTCTACGAGCAGTACTTC. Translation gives CASSGAGQLVYEQYF.

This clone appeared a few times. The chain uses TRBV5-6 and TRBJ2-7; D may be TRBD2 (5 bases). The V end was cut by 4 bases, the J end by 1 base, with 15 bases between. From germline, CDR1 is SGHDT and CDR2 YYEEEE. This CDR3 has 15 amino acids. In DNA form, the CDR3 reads TGTGCCAGCAGCCACGGACGGACTGTATCCTACGAGCAGTACTTC. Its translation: CASSHGRTVSYEQYF.

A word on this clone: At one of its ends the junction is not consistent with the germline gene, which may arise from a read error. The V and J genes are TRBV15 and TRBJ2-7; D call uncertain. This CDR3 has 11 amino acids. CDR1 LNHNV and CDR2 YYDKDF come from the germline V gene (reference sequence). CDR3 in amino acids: CATSRGVERYF. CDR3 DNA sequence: TGTGCCACCAGCAGAGGGGTCGAGCGGTACTTC.

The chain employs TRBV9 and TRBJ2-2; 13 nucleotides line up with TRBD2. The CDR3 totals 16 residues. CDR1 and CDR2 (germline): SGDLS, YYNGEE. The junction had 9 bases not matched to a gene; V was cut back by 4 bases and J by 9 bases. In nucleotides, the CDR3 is TGTGCCAGCAGCACCCACACTAGCGGGGGGGCCAGGGAGCTGTTTTTT. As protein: CASSTHTSGGARELFF.

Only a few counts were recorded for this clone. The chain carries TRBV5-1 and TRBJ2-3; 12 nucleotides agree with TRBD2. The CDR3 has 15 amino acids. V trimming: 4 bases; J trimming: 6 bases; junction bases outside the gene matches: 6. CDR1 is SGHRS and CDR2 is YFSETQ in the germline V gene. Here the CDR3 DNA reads TGCGCCAGCAGCATAGCGACTAGCGGGGGTGATACGCAGTATTTT. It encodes CASSIATSGGDTQYF.

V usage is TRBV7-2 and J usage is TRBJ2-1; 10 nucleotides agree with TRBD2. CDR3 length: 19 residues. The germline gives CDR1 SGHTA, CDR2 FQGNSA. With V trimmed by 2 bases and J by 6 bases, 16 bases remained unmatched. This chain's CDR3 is CASSLSASSGLARINEQFF. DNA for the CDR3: TGTGCCAGCAGCTTAAGTGCTTCATCGGGACTAGCGCGGATCAATGAGCAGTTCTTC.

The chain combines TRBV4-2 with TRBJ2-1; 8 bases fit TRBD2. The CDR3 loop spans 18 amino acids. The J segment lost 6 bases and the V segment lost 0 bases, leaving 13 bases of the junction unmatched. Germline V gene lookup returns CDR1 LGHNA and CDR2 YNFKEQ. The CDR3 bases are TGTGCCAGCAGCCAAGATGATCGGCGGGGGGCAGGTTTCAATGAGCAGTTCTTC. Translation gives CASSQDDRRGAGFNEQFF.

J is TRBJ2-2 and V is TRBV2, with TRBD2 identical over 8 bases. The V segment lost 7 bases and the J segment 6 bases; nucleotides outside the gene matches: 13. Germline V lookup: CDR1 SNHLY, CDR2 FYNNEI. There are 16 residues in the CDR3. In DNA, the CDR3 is TGTGCCAGCACCTTTCCGCGGGGGGCGGTTTCCGGGGAGCTGTTTTTT. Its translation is CASTFPRGAVSGELFF.

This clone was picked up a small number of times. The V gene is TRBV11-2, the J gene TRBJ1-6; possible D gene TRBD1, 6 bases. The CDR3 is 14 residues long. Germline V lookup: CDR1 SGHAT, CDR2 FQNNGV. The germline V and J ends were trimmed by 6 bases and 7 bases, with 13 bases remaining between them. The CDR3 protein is CASRQGQRNSPLHF. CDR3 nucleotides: TGTGCCAGCAGACAGGGACAAAGGAATTCACCCCTCCACTTT.

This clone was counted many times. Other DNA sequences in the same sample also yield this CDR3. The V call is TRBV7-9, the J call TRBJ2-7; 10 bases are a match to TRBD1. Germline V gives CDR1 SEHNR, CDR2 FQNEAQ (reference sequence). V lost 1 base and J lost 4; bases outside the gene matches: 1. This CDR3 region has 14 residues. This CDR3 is CASSLGQGAYEQYF. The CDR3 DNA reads TGTGCCAGCAGCTTAGGACAGGGGGCATACGAGCAGTACTTC. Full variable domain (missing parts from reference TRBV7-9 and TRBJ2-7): DTGVSQNPRHKITKRGQNVTFRCDPISEHNRLYWYRQTLGQGPEFLTYFQNEAQLEKSRLLSDRFSAERPKGSFSTLEIQRTEQGDSAMYLCASSLGQGAYEQYFGPGTRLTVT.

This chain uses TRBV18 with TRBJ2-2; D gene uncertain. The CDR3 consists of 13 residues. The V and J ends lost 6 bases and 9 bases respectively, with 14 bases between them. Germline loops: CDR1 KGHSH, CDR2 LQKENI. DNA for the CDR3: TGTGCCAGCTCCCCAGGAGCGTATCGGGAGCTGTTTTTT. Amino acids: CASSPGAYRELFF.

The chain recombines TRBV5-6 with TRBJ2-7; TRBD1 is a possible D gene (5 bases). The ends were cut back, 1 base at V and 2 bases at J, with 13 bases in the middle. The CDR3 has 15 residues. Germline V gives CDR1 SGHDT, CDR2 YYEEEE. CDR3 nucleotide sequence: TGTGCCAGCAGCTTGAAAACCAGGGTACCCTACGAGCAGTACTTC. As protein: CASSLKTRVPYEQYF.

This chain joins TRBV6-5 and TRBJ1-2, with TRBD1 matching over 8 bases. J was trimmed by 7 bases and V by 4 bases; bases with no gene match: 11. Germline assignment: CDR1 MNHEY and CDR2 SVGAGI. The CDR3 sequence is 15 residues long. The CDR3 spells CASSWGRGPRGGYTF. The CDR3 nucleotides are TGTGCCAGCAGTTGGGGCAGGGGGCCGCGTGGTGGCTACACCTTC.

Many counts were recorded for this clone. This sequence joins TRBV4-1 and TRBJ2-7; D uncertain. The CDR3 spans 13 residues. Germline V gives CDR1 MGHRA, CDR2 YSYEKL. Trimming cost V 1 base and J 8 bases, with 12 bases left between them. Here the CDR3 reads CASSQGLLVQQYF. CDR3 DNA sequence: TGCGCCAGCAGCCAAGGTTTACTGGTACAGCAGTACTTC.